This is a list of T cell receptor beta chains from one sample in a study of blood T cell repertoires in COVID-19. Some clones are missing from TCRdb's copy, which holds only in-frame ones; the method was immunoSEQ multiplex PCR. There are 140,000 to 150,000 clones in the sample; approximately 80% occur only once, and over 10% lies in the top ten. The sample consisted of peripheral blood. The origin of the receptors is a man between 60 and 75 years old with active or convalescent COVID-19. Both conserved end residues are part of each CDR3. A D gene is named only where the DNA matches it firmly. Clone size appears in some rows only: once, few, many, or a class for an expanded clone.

CDR3 protein: CASAGEMVEQYF
CDR3 DNA: TGTGCCTCCGCGGGTGAAATGGTCGAGCAGTACTTC
V gene: TRBV10-3
D gene: -
J gene: TRBJ2-7
clone size: -

CDR3 protein: CASKPGQGVEKLFF
CDR3 DNA: TGTGCCAGCAAACCGGGACAGGGGGTTGAAAAACTGTTTTTT
V gene: TRBV2
D gene: TRBD1
J gene: TRBJ1-4
clone size: -

CDR3 protein: CASSFGGIGAGVGTDTQYF
CDR3 DNA: TGTGCCAGCAGCTTTGGGGGGATTGGAGCGGGCGTGGGGACAGATACGCAGTATTTT
V gene: TRBV5-4
D gene: -
J gene: TRBJ2-3
clone size: -

CDR3 protein: CASSGGQDRNTIYF
CDR3 DNA: TGTGCCAGCAGTGGAGGACAGGATAGAAACACCATATATTTT
V gene: TRBV2
D gene: TRBD1
J gene: TRBJ1-3
clone size: -

CDR3 protein: CASWDRGEKLFF
CDR3 DNA: TGTGCCAGCTGGGACCGGGGGGAAAAACTGTTTTTT
V gene: TRBV27
D gene: -
J gene: TRBJ1-4
clone size: -

CDR3 protein: CAISQLGREVSDTQYF
CDR3 DNA: TGTGCCATCAGTCAACTGGGGCGGGAGGTTTCAGATACGCAGTATTTT
V gene: TRBV10-3
D gene: TRBD2
J gene: TRBJ2-3
clone size: few

CDR3 protein: CASSGGQGAKQFF
CDR3 DNA: TGTGCCAGCAGTGGCGGACAGGGGGCTAAGCAGTTCTTC
V gene: TRBV2
D gene: TRBD1
J gene: TRBJ2-1
clone size: -

CDR3 protein: CASSPTGTVRGYTF
CDR3 DNA: TGTGCCAGCAGCCCGACGGGTACGGTGAGAGGCTACACCTTC
V gene: TRBV5-5
D gene: -
J gene: TRBJ1-2
clone size: -

CDR3 protein: CASSLQGNYGYTF
CDR3 DNA: TGTGCCAGCAGTTTACAGGGGAACTATGGCTACACCTTC
V gene: TRBV27
D gene: -
J gene: TRBJ1-2
clone size: -

CDR3 protein: CASRILGGMNTEAFF
CDR3 DNA: TGTGCCAGCAGAATTCTCGGGGGGATGAACACTGAAGCTTTCTTT
V gene: TRBV7-2
D gene: -
J gene: TRBJ1-1
clone size: -

CDR3 protein: CASRGTEEVDGYTF
CDR3 DNA: TGCGCCAGCCGAGGGACAGAGGAGGTGGATGGCTACACCTTC
V gene: TRBV5-1
D gene: TRBD1
J gene: TRBJ1-2
clone size: few

CDR3 protein: CASSVPRTGSYEQYF
CDR3 DNA: TGTGCCAGCAGCGTACCCCGAACCGGCTCCTACGAGCAGTACTTC
V gene: TRBV9
D gene: -
J gene: TRBJ2-7
clone size: -

CDR3 protein: CASSQGHGSYNEQFF
CDR3 DNA: TGCGCCAGCAGCCAAGGCCACGGCTCCTACAATGAGCAGTTCTTC
V gene: TRBV4-3
D gene: -
J gene: TRBJ2-1
clone size: once